Listed below are T cell receptor beta chains from one sample, sequenced in a study of beta chain features in type 1 diabetes. Produced via immunoSEQ multiplex PCR; TCRdb's table is partial and in-frame only. The table lists over 350,000 clones, over 12% of them singletons. Material: naive CD4+ T cells from blood. The receptors come from a woman between 18 and 29 years old in good health. CDR3s include the opening cysteine and the closing phenylalanine or tryptophan. D genes are given only for firm matches. The size field is filled for only some rows; it gives once, few, many or a size class.

J gene: TRBJ2-7
D gene: TRBD1
V gene: TRBV6-5
clone size: -
CDR3 protein: CASSYDRASYEQYF
CDR3 DNA: TGTGCCAGCAGTTACGACAGGGCCTCCTACGAGCAGTACTTC

J gene: TRBJ2-7
D gene: -
V gene: TRBV11-2
clone size: -
CDR3 protein: CASSLELSEQYF
CDR3 DNA: TGTGCCAGCAGCTTAGAACTAAGCGAGCAGTACTTC

J gene: TRBJ2-1
D gene: TRBD1
V gene: TRBV6-6
clone size: -
CDR3 protein: CASSDRVSHNEQFF
CDR3 DNA: TGTGCCAGCAGCGACAGGGTATCCCACAATGAGCAGTTCTTC

J gene: TRBJ2-7
D gene: TRBD1
V gene: TRBV6-5
clone size: few
CDR3 protein: CASSPGQGLSYEQYF
CDR3 DNA: TGTGCCAGCAGCCCCGGACAGGGGCTTTCCTACGAGCAGTACTTC

J gene: TRBJ2-2
D gene: TRBD2
V gene: TRBV30
clone size: -
CDR3 protein: CAWSFRSSGSGIPGELFF
CDR3 DNA: TGTGCCTGGAGTTTCCGGAGTAGCGGGAGTGGCATTCCCGGGGAGCTGTTTTTT

J gene: TRBJ1-1
D gene: TRBD1
V gene: TRBV29-1
clone size: -
CDR3 protein: CSVQTGVNTEAFF
CDR3 DNA: TGCAGCGTTCAAACAGGGGTGAACACTGAAGCTTTCTTT

J gene: TRBJ2-7
D gene: TRBD2
V gene: TRBV7-2
clone size: few
CDR3 protein: CASSLSGATYEQYF
CDR3 DNA: TGTGCCAGCAGCCTCAGCGGGGCTACCTACGAGCAGTACTTC

J gene: TRBJ2-4
D gene: -
V gene: TRBV5-4
clone size: -
CDR3 protein: CASSPQGLLAKNIQYF
CDR3 DNA: TGTGCCAGCAGCCCCCAGGGACTGCTGGCCAAAAACATTCAGTACTTC

J gene: TRBJ1-2
D gene: -
V gene: TRBV29-1
clone size: -
CDR3 protein: CSVGRGTANGYTF
CDR3 DNA: TGCAGCGTCGGGAGGGGGACTGCTAATGGCTACACCTTC

J gene: TRBJ2-2
D gene: TRBD2
V gene: TRBV9
clone size: -
CDR3 protein: CASSVSLAGNTGELFF
CDR3 DNA: TGTGCCAGCAGCGTCTCACTAGCGGGTAACACCGGGGAGCTGTTTTTT

J gene: TRBJ2-2
D gene: -
V gene: TRBV7-3
clone size: few
CDR3 protein: CASSLTSLFTGELFF
CDR3 DNA: TGTGCCAGCAGCTTAACTAGTCTCTTCACCGGGGAGCTGTTTTTT

J gene: TRBJ1-5
D gene: TRBD1
V gene: TRBV7-9
clone size: few
CDR3 protein: CASSLTGQTYQPQHF
CDR3 DNA: TGTGCCAGCAGCTTGACAGGGCAAACCTATCAGCCCCAGCATTTT

J gene: TRBJ1-5
D gene: TRBD1
V gene: TRBV2
clone size: -
CDR3 protein: CASTTGTGGQPQHF
CDR3 DNA: TGTGCCAGTACCACCGGGACAGGTGGTCAGCCCCAGCATTTT

J gene: TRBJ2-7
D gene: TRBD2
V gene: TRBV7-9
clone size: -
CDR3 protein: CASSILAGGREQYF
CDR3 DNA: TGTGCCAGCAGCATTCTAGCGGGAGGGCGCGAGCAGTACTTC

J gene: TRBJ2-7
D gene: TRBD2
V gene: TRBV5-1
clone size: few
CDR3 protein: CASSPLAGEQYF
CDR3 DNA: TGCGCCAGCAGCCCCCTAGCGGGAGAGCAGTACTTC

J gene: TRBJ2-1
D gene: TRBD2
V gene: TRBV25-1
clone size: -
CDR3 protein: CASSESRGRPEQFF
CDR3 DNA: TGTGCCAGCAGTGAATCTCGCGGGAGGCCTGAGCAGTTCTTC

J gene: TRBJ1-1
D gene: TRBD1
V gene: TRBV30
clone size: -
CDR3 protein: CAWRIPGQGAEAFF
CDR3 DNA: TGTGCCTGGAGGATTCCGGGACAGGGGGCTGAAGCTTTCTTT

J gene: TRBJ2-7
D gene: TRBD2
V gene: TRBV14
clone size: -
CDR3 protein: CASSPLAGGYEQYF
CDR3 DNA: TGTGCCAGCAGCCCGCTAGCGGGAGGATACGAGCAGTACTTC

J gene: TRBJ2-1
D gene: -
V gene: TRBV7-9
clone size: -
CDR3 protein: CASSLDLLAVDEQFF
CDR3 DNA: TGTGCCAGCAGCTTAGATCTGCTAGCTGTCGATGAGCAGTTCTTC

J gene: TRBJ2-3
D gene: -
V gene: TRBV29-1
clone size: -
CDR3 protein: CSVGGSGSTDTQYF
CDR3 DNA: TGCAGCGTTGGAGGTAGCGGAAGCACAGATACGCAGTATTTT

J gene: TRBJ2-7
D gene: TRBD2
V gene: TRBV5-1
clone size: -
CDR3 protein: CASSGGLAGAEQYF
CDR3 DNA: TGCGCCAGCAGCGGGGGACTAGCGGGAGCCGAGCAGTACTTC

J gene: TRBJ2-7
D gene: -
V gene: TRBV5-1
clone size: -
CDR3 protein: CASSSDDRLVTYEQYF
CDR3 DNA: TGCGCCAGCAGCTCGGACGACAGGTTAGTCACCTACGAGCAGTACTTC

J gene: TRBJ2-7
D gene: TRBD2
V gene: TRBV18
clone size: few
CDR3 protein: CASSRREASYEQYF
CDR3 DNA: TGTGCCAGCTCTAGGCGGGAGGCATCCTACGAGCAGTACTTC

J gene: TRBJ2-4
D gene: -
V gene: TRBV7-9
clone size: few
CDR3 protein: CASSPLLAKNIQYF
CDR3 DNA: TGTGCCAGCAGCCCTCTCCTAGCCAAAAACATTCAGTACTTC

J gene: TRBJ2-3
D gene: -
V gene: TRBV29-1
clone size: few
CDR3 protein: CSVDGGFGTDTQYF
CDR3 DNA: TGCAGCGTTGACGGGGGATTCGGGACAGATACGCAGTATTTT

J gene: TRBJ1-2
D gene: -
V gene: TRBV29-1
clone size: -
CDR3 protein: CSVGPRQSNYGYTF
CDR3 DNA: TGCAGCGTTGGTCCCAGGCAGTCTAACTATGGCTACACCTTC

J gene: TRBJ2-1
D gene: TRBD2
V gene: TRBV7-2
clone size: -
CDR3 protein: CASSLGVAGGNNEQFF
CDR3 DNA: TGTGCCAGCAGCTTAGGTGTAGCGGGAGGGAACAATGAGCAGTTCTTC

J gene: TRBJ2-3
D gene: TRBD1
V gene: TRBV6-6
clone size: few
CDR3 protein: CASSPGQGATDTQYF
CDR3 DNA: TGTGCCAGCAGCCCGGGACAGGGGGCGACAGATACGCAGTATTTT

J gene: TRBJ2-7
D gene: -
V gene: TRBV18
clone size: -
CDR3 protein: CASSPEEGGSYEQYF
CDR3 DNA: TGTGCCAGCTCACCCGAGGAAGGCGGTTCCTACGAGCAGTACTTC

J gene: TRBJ2-2
D gene: -
V gene: TRBV11-3
clone size: few
CDR3 protein: CASSARLGGELFF
CDR3 DNA: TGTGCCAGCAGCGCCCGACTAGGCGGGGAGCTGTTTTTT

J gene: TRBJ2-5
D gene: -
V gene: TRBV2
clone size: few
CDR3 protein: CASRIQGAQETQYF
CDR3 DNA: TGTGCCAGCAGAATACAGGGAGCGCAAGAGACCCAGTACTTC

J gene: TRBJ2-3
D gene: TRBD1
V gene: TRBV30
clone size: few
CDR3 protein: CAWSKTGTHTDTQYF
CDR3 DNA: TGTGCCTGGAGTAAGACAGGGACCCACACAGATACGCAGTATTTT

J gene: TRBJ2-1
D gene: -
V gene: TRBV6-1
clone size: -
CDR3 protein: CASSLEGYNEQFF
CDR3 DNA: TGTGCCAGCAGCCTCGAGGGCTACAATGAGCAGTTCTTC

J gene: TRBJ2-1
D gene: TRBD2
V gene: TRBV7-2
clone size: -
CDR3 protein: CASSLWVNSGRSNNEQFF
CDR3 DNA: TGTGCCAGCAGCTTATGGGTTAATAGCGGGAGATCCAACAATGAGCAGTTCTTC

J gene: TRBJ1-5
D gene: -
V gene: TRBV6-5
clone size: few
CDR3 protein: CASSYGGSRQPQHF
CDR3 DNA: TGTGCCAGCAGTTATGGGGGGAGTCGGCAGCCCCAGCATTTT

J gene: TRBJ1-4
D gene: TRBD1
V gene: TRBV28
clone size: -
CDR3 protein: CASGRQGNEKLFF
CDR3 DNA: TGTGCCAGCGGTAGACAGGGAAATGAAAAACTGTTTTTT

J gene: TRBJ1-2
D gene: TRBD1
V gene: TRBV19
clone size: once
CDR3 protein: CASSIQGQGLYGYTF
CDR3 DNA: TGTGCCAGTAGTATCCAAGGACAGGGTCTCTATGGCTACACCTTC

J gene: TRBJ2-5
D gene: -
V gene: TRBV20-1
clone size: -
CDR3 protein: CSGQKETQYF
CDR3 DNA: TGCAGTGGACAGAAAGAGACCCAGTACTTC

J gene: TRBJ2-1
D gene: TRBD2
V gene: TRBV29-1
clone size: -
CDR3 protein: CSVWTSGRSYNEQFF
CDR3 DNA: TGCAGCGTCTGGACTAGCGGACGCTCCTACAATGAGCAGTTCTTC

J gene: TRBJ2-1
D gene: TRBD1
V gene: TRBV4-3
clone size: -
CDR3 protein: CASSHSGAGDRGYEQFF
CDR3 DNA: TGCGCCAGCAGCCATTCAGGCGCGGGGGACAGGGGCTATGAGCAGTTCTTC

J gene: TRBJ2-5
D gene: TRBD1
V gene: TRBV7-9
clone size: -
CDR3 protein: CASTLTGIGQETQYF
CDR3 DNA: TGTGCCAGCACCCTGACAGGGATTGGCCAAGAGACCCAGTACTTC

J gene: TRBJ2-1
D gene: -
V gene: TRBV7-9
clone size: -
CDR3 protein: CASSLLEGYEQFF
CDR3 DNA: TGTGCCAGCAGCTTGCTGGAGGGATATGAGCAGTTCTTC

J gene: TRBJ1-2
D gene: -
V gene: TRBV20-1
clone size: -
CDR3 protein: CSAQANYGYTF
CDR3 DNA: TGCAGTGCCCAGGCCAACTATGGCTACACCTTC

J gene: TRBJ2-3
D gene: -
V gene: TRBV30
clone size: few
CDR3 protein: CAWSPSTDTQYF
CDR3 DNA: TGTGCCTGGAGCCCTAGCACAGATACGCAGTATTTT

J gene: TRBJ2-1
D gene: -
V gene: TRBV2
clone size: -
CDR3 protein: CASSGSLAKIYNEQFF
CDR3 DNA: TGTGCCAGCAGTGGCAGCCTAGCCAAGATTTACAATGAGCAGTTCTTC

J gene: TRBJ2-5
D gene: -
V gene: TRBV25-1
clone size: -
CDR3 protein: CASSEYRAGNQETQYF
CDR3 DNA: TGTGCCAGCAGTGAATATAGGGCAGGGAACCAAGAGACCCAGTACTTC

J gene: TRBJ1-2
D gene: -
V gene: TRBV29-1
clone size: -
CDR3 protein: CSVDSGAGNYGYTF
CDR3 DNA: TGCAGCGTTGATTCTGGGGCTGGGAACTATGGCTACACCTTC

J gene: TRBJ2-7
D gene: -
V gene: TRBV14
clone size: few
CDR3 protein: CASSVISYEQYF
CDR3 DNA: TGTGCCAGCAGCGTTATATCCTACGAGCAGTACTTC

J gene: TRBJ2-3
D gene: -
V gene: TRBV11-2
clone size: -
CDR3 protein: CASSSRQGSDTQYF
CDR3 DNA: TGTGCCAGCAGCTCAAGGCAGGGTTCAGATACGCAGTATTTT

J gene: TRBJ2-7
D gene: TRBD2
V gene: TRBV7-8
clone size: few
CDR3 protein: CASSPGGSAGEQYF
CDR3 DNA: TGTGCCAGCAGCCCCGGGGGGTCTGCGGGAGAGCAGTACTTC

J gene: TRBJ2-3
D gene: TRBD2
V gene: TRBV4-1
clone size: few
CDR3 protein: CASSLGGGSSDTQYF
CDR3 DNA: TGCGCCAGCAGCCTGGGAGGCGGGAGCTCAGATACGCAGTATTTT

J gene: TRBJ1-1
D gene: -
V gene: TRBV29-1
clone size: few
CDR3 protein: CSVSPLTVNTEAFF
CDR3 DNA: TGCAGCGTGTCCCCTTTGACTGTGAACACTGAAGCTTTCTTT

J gene: TRBJ1-1
D gene: TRBD1
V gene: TRBV5-1
clone size: -
CDR3 protein: CASSGQGSGTEAFF
CDR3 DNA: TGCGCCAGCAGCGGACAGGGCTCGGGGACTGAAGCTTTCTTT

J gene: TRBJ2-7
D gene: -
V gene: TRBV5-1
clone size: -
CDR3 protein: CASSLAPSYEQYF
CDR3 DNA: TGCGCCAGCAGCTTGGCCCCGTCCTACGAGCAGTACTTC

J gene: TRBJ2-3
D gene: -
V gene: TRBV5-4
clone size: few
CDR3 protein: CASSLSGTRRSTDTQYF
CDR3 DNA: TGTGCCAGCAGCTTGTCCGGGACAAGACGTAGCACAGATACGCAGTATTTT

J gene: TRBJ1-1
D gene: TRBD1
V gene: TRBV18
clone size: once
CDR3 protein: CASSPSDRATEAFF
CDR3 DNA: TGTGCCAGCTCACCTTCGGACAGGGCCACTGAAGCTTTCTTT

J gene: TRBJ1-3
D gene: -
V gene: TRBV7-9
clone size: -
CDR3 protein: CASSSEGVSGNTIYF
CDR3 DNA: TGTGCCAGCAGCTCTGAAGGGGTCTCTGGAAACACCATATATTTT

J gene: TRBJ2-7
D gene: -
V gene: TRBV10-3
clone size: -
CDR3 protein: CAIGNQQPFYEQYF
CDR3 DNA: TGTGCCATCGGTAATCAACAGCCCTTCTACGAGCAGTACTTC

J gene: TRBJ1-1
D gene: -
V gene: TRBV30
clone size: few
CDR3 protein: CAWSKSRGGNDFNTEAFF
CDR3 DNA: TGTGCCTGGAGTAAAAGTAGGGGGGGGAACGACTTCAACACTGAAGCTTTCTTT